The clone carrying this T cell receptor beta chain was observed a handful of times. This sample is drawn from a study of blood T cell repertoires in COVID-19. Study-wide background: There were acute and convalescent COVID-19 samples, and they came from the United States, Italy and Spain.

The germline gives CDR1 SEHNR, CDR2 FQNEAQ (reference sequence). Trimming stripped 1 base from V and 4 bases from J, with 4 bases between. CDR3 length: 12 residues. Libraries were prepared by immunoSEQ multiplex PCR; TCRdb keeps only in-frame clonotypes and omits some of them. The sample lists hundreds of thousands of clones; approximately 90% were seen once. This receptor was identified in a woman under 30 with acute or convalescent COVID-19. Input material: peripheral blood. The chain couples TRBV7-9 to TRBJ1-2; D unresolved. This CDR3 is CASSLDGYGYTF. DNA for the CDR3: TGTGCCAGCAGCTTAGACGGCTATGGCTACACCTTC.